The 17 T cell receptor beta chains listed next were all sequenced from one sample in a study of CD8 T cells in Susac syndrome. RNA, at about 0.45 to 1 ug, was reverse transcribed with random hexamers. Via MiXCR, TCRdb re-called the immunoSEQ multiplex PCR reads, giving one row per CDR3 protein. This sample has fewer than 200,000 distinct CDR3 sequences, with roughly 90% found just once. Source material: CD4+ T cells from PBMCs. The receptors were gathered from a human donor with Susac syndrome.

This clonotype was seen just once. This rearrangement joins TRBV12-3 or TRBV12-4 to TRBJ2-3; 9 bases match TRBD2. The CDR3 covers 16 residues. After removal of 7 bases from V and 1 base from J, the junction contained 9 bases not matched to a gene. CDR3 in amino acids: CASNLGAGGGTDTQYF. The CDR3 DNA reads TGTGCCAGCAACCTAGGAGCGGGAGGAGGCACAGATACGCAGTATTTT.

In DNA form, the CDR3 reads TGTGCCAGCAGTGCGCGACAGGGGGCTTCTGAAGCTTTCTTT. Its translation: CASSARQGASEAFF. The chain has TRBV2 and TRBJ1-1; 10 bases map to TRBD1. The germline gives CDR1 SNHLY, CDR2 FYNNEI. The CDR3 spans 14 residues. With V trimmed by 4 bases and J by 6 bases, 5 bases remained unmatched.

This clonotype was seen a single time. The V call is TRBV19, the J call TRBJ1-2, with TRBD1 matching over 7 bases. CDR1 LNHDA and CDR2 SQIVND come from the germline V gene (reference sequence). The CDR3 has 15 amino acids. The junction had 7 bases not matched to a gene; V was cut back by 4 bases and J by 2 bases. This CDR3 is CASSNRQGPNYGYTF. DNA for the CDR3: TGTGCCAGTAGTAACCGACAGGGACCCAACTATGGCTACACCTTC.

This clonotype was seen a single time. Written as DNA, the CDR3 is TGTGCCAGCACCGCGATGAACACAGATACGCAGTATTTT. It yields the protein CASTAMNTDTQYF. The rearrangement links TRBV6-5 to TRBJ2-3; D not resolved. Germline V lookup: CDR1 MNHEY, CDR2 SVGAGI. V gave up 7 bases and J gave up 2 bases, with 10 bases separating them. The CDR3 has 13 residues.

The rearrangement links TRBV7-3 to TRBJ2-2; TRBD2 might be the D (6 bases). CDR1 SGHTA and CDR2 FQGTGA come from the germline V gene. The CDR3 length is 18 residues. The V and J ends lost 5 bases and 3 bases respectively, with 22 bases between them. The CDR3 is CASSVANGGTSHTGELFF. The CDR3, as DNA: TGTGCCAGCAGCGTCGCAAATGGAGGGACTTCCCACACCGGGGAGCTGTTTTTT.

J is TRBJ1-2 and V is TRBV19; TRBD1 aligns across 7 bases. This CDR3 comprises 14 residues. V was clipped by 4 bases and J by 3 bases; unmatched bases: 5. The germline gives CDR1 LNHDA, CDR2 SQIVND (reference sequence). CDR3 residues: CASSTPGQHYGYTF. The CDR3 region has the DNA TGTGCCAGTAGTACTCCGGGACAGCACTATGGCTACACCTTC.

This chain joins TRBV7-2 and TRBJ1-1, with D perhaps TRBD1 (5 bases). Germline-derived CDR1 and CDR2 are SGHTA and FQGNSA. With 2 bases removed from V and 5 bases from J, the gap between germline ends came to 12 bases. This CDR3 region has 14 residues. The CDR3 is CASSLRGIYTEAFF. The CDR3 nucleotides read TGTGCCAGCAGCTTACGGGGGATTTATACTGAAGCTTTCTTT. Variable domain in full (rest from reference TRBV7-2 and TRBJ1-1): GAGVSQSPSNKVTEKGKDVELRCDPISGHTALYWYRQSLGQGLEFLIYFQGNSAPDKSGLPSDRFSAERTGGSVSTLTIQRTQQEDSAVYLCASSLRGIYTEAFFGQGTRLTVV.

The V gene is TRBV2, the J gene TRBJ1-5; unclear D gene. Germline V gene sequence: CDR1 SNHLY, CDR2 FYNNEI. V was cut by 7 bases and J by 4 bases, with 11 bases left in between. The CDR3 totals 13 residues. The CDR3 is CASTQELNQPQHF. The CDR3 DNA is TGTGCCAGCACTCAGGAACTTAATCAGCCCCAGCATTTT.

The rearrangement links TRBV7-3 to TRBJ1-4; D is possibly TRBD1 (5 bases). V shed 1 base and J shed 0 bases, with 15 bases lying between them. This CDR3 is 18 amino acids long. CDR1 SGHTA and CDR2 FQGTGA come from the germline V gene. In DNA form, the CDR3 reads TGTGCCAGCAGCTTAAAGTACAGGAACAACGCAACTAATGAAAAACTGTTTTTT. It yields the protein CASSLKYRNNATNEKLFF.

This chain uses TRBV3-1 with TRBJ1-6, with 8 bases identical to TRBD1. V trimming: 4 bases; J trimming: 4 bases; junction bases outside the gene matches: 3. CDR3 length: 15 residues. The germline V gene encodes CDR1 LGHDT and CDR2 YNNKEL (reference sequence). The CDR3 DNA is TGTGCCAGCAGCCTTCGGACAGGGTATAATTCACCCCTCCACTTT. Amino acid sequence: CASSLRTGYNSPLHF.

The J gene is TRBJ1-2, the V gene TRBV11-2; D may be TRBD1 (5 bases). Trimming removed 1 base at V and 2 bases at J, with 11 bases between. CDR1 is SGHAT and CDR2 is FQNNGV in the germline V gene. The CDR3 totals 15 residues. The DNA for the CDR3 is TGTGCCAGCAGCTTAGGAAGGGGTATCAACTATGGCTACACCTTC. The encoded protein is CASSLGRGINYGYTF.

The chain carries TRBV7-8 and TRBJ1-2; 9 bases align to TRBD1. The V gene end was trimmed by 1 base and the J gene end by 7 bases; junction bases not matched to a gene: 10. CDR1 is SGHVS and CDR2 is FQNEAQ in the germline V gene. The CDR3 runs 16 residues. CDR3 DNA: TGTGCCAGCAGCTTAGAGTACAGGGGGCAGGGGGGTGGCTACACCTTC. Protein: CASSLEYRGQGGGYTF.

The chain recombines TRBV20-1 with TRBJ1-2; D unclear. There are 13 residues in the CDR3. Trimming removed 2 bases from V and 0 bases from J, with 7 bases in between. Per germline, CDR1 DFQATT and CDR2 SNEGSKA (reference sequence). CDR3 DNA: TGCAGTGCTAGATATGGGTCTAACTATGGCTACACCTTC. Amino acid sequence: CSARYGSNYGYTF.

The chain carries TRBV12-3 or TRBV12-4 and TRBJ1-1; TRBD1 is a possible D gene (6 bases). CDR3 size: 14 residues. Deletions cut 6 bases from V and 2 bases from J, with 13 bases between. CDR3 protein: CASRRGQSNTEAFF. The DNA of the CDR3 is TGTGCCAGCAGACGCGGACAGTCTAACACTGAAGCTTTCTTT.

This rearrangement joins TRBV4-2 to TRBJ2-1; 11 bases fit TRBD2. This CDR3 has 16 amino acids. In germline, CDR1 is LGHNA, CDR2 YNFKEQ. Trimming took 1 base from V and 8 from J; bases not matched to a gene: 7. Here the CDR3 DNA reads TGTGCCAGCAGCCAAGGTAGACTAGCGGGAAGAGATGAGCAGTTCTTC. Amino acid sequence: CASSQGRLAGRDEQFF.

The chain carries TRBV3-1 and TRBJ1-1; D is unresolved. CDR3 size: 14 residues. Germline-derived CDR1 and CDR2 are LGHDT and YNNKEL (reference sequence). Trimming took off 1 base at V and 2 bases at J, with 8 bases between the two ends. In DNA, the CDR3 is TGTGCCAGCAGCCAAGGGGGAGGTAACACTGAAGCTTTCTTT. It translates to CASSQGGGNTEAFF.

The genes are TRBV7-2 and TRBJ1-5; D unclear. The V and J ends lost 5 bases and 4 bases respectively, with 12 bases between them. The CDR3 consists of 14 residues. CDR1 is SGHTA and CDR2 is FQGNSA in the germline V gene. For the CDR3, the DNA is TGTGCCAGCAGCAGTACCCGGGAGAATCAGCCCCAGCATTTT. It encodes CASSSTRENQPQHF.